The 30 T cell receptor beta chains presented below share a single source sample, sequenced in a study of shared clonotypes between healthy human individuals. Only CD45RO-negative cells positively selected for CCR7 counted as naive CD8 cells, so terminally differentiated effector memory CD45RA+ cells were excluded. The protocol was immunoSEQ multiplex PCR, while the TCRdb copy is restricted to in-frame clones and leaves out a portion. Found here are about 2,200,000 clones, under 95% of them singletons; the top ten hold 1.5% to 2%. Sequenced input: naive CD8+ T cells from PBMCs. All receptors derive from a man in his late teens or twenties in good health. Some clones in this sample may be carry-over from other donors' samples.

The rearrangement joins TRBV19 to TRBJ2-7, with 9 bases identical to TRBD1. Germline V gives CDR1 LNHDA, CDR2 SQIVND (reference sequence). CDR3 length: 13 amino acids. V was clipped by 10 bases and J by 6 bases; unmatched bases: 10. CDR3 residues: CATPPGQGPEQYF. For the CDR3, the DNA is TGTGCCACCCCCCCCGGACAGGGGCCCGAGCAGTACTTC. Complete variable domain (other parts from reference TRBV19 and TRBJ2-7): DGGITQSPKYLFRKEGQNVTLSCEQNLNHDAMYWYRQDPGQGLRLIYYSQIVNDFQKGDIAEGYSVSREKKESFPLTVTSAQKNPTAFYLCATPPGQGPEQYFGPGTRLTVT.

The chain is built from TRBV7-6 and TRBJ2-1; 9 nucleotides line up with TRBD2. The CDR3 is made up of 19 amino acids. The J segment lost 3 bases and the V segment lost 5 bases, leaving 17 bases of the junction unmatched. Germline assignment: CDR1 SGHVS and CDR2 FNYEAQ. CDR3 sequence: CASSRGQREALPLYNEQFF. DNA of the CDR3: TGTGCCAGCAGCCGAGGGCAGCGGGAGGCTCTGCCACTCTACAATGAGCAGTTCTTC.

The rearrangement joins TRBV7-9 to TRBJ2-7, with TRBD2 as a possible D gene (5 bases). V was shortened by 6 bases and J by 3 bases, with 18 bases between the two germline ends. Germline CDR1 SEHNR, CDR2 FQNEAQ (reference sequence). The CDR3 extends over 15 amino acids. The CDR3 sequence: CASSSLSEGNYEQYF. The CDR3 DNA is TGTGCCAGCAGTTCACTCAGCGAGGGAAACTACGAGCAGTACTTC.

CDR3 in DNA: TGCGCCAGCAGCCAGGGTACAGGGGGAGTAAACTATGGCTACACCTTC. This codes for CASSQGTGGVNYGYTF. This chain joins TRBV4-3 and TRBJ1-2, with 8 bases matching TRBD1. Germline trimming cut 3 bases from V and 2 bases from J; bases unmatched to any gene: 8. The CDR3 is 16 amino acids. Germline V gives CDR1 LGHNA, CDR2 YSLEER.

This clone was found once. V gene TRBV27 combines with J gene TRBJ2-7; the match to TRBD2 covers 7 bases. This CDR3 spans 16 amino acids. V was clipped by 2 bases and J by 1 base; unmatched bases: 8. Germline V lookup: CDR1 MNHEY, CDR2 SMNVEV (reference sequence). CDR3 nucleotides: TGTGCCAGCAGTTTAATGGGCGGGAGCCTTTCCTACGAGCAGTACTTC. Protein: CASSLMGGSLSYEQYF.

The V and J genes are TRBV27 and TRBJ2-5; D might be TRBD1 (6 bases). Trimming took off 6 bases at V and 5 bases at J, with 16 bases between the two ends. Germline V lookup: CDR1 MNHEY, CDR2 SMNVEV (reference sequence). The CDR3 covers 14 residues. The CDR3 coding sequence is TGTGCCAGCAGCCCCATCTCCCAGGGGGAGACCCAGTACTTC. Translated: CASSPISQGETQYF.

This clone was counted between two and nine times. The rearrangement joins TRBV7-9 to TRBJ2-4, with D perhaps TRBD1 (6 bases). Germline V lookup: CDR1 SEHNR, CDR2 FQNEAQ (reference sequence). There are 16 residues in the CDR3. V was cut by 5 bases and J by 0 bases, with 14 bases left in between. CDR3 region: CASSPGTSLAKNIQYF. As DNA, the CDR3 is TGTGCCAGCAGCCCGGGGACATCCTTAGCCAAAAACATTCAGTACTTC.

The chain joins TRBV6-5 to TRBJ2-1; maybe TRBD2 (6 bases). The germline V gene has CDR1 MNHEY and CDR2 SVGAGI. The germline V and J ends were trimmed by 8 bases and 8 bases, with 16 bases remaining between them. The CDR3 has 13 amino acids. The CDR3 spells CASHLPRDYEQFF. The CDR3 DNA reads TGTGCCAGCCATCTACCCAGGGACTATGAGCAGTTCTTC.

Only a few counts were recorded for this clone. The genes are TRBV6-5 and TRBJ1-5; weak D call: TRBD1 (6 bases). V was cut by 6 bases and J by 6 bases, with 18 bases left in between. The CDR3 is 15 amino acids. Germline V gene lookup returns CDR1 MNHEY and CDR2 SVGAGI. CDR3 bases: TGTGCCAGCAGCAAATTCACAGGGACGGGTCAGCCCCAGCATTTT. Its translation: CASSKFTGTGQPQHF.

This rearrangement joins TRBV7-9 to TRBJ2-2; maybe TRBD2 (6 bases). CDR3 length: 19 amino acids. Germline CDR1 reads SEHNR; CDR2 reads FQNEAQ (reference sequence). V was shortened by 8 bases and J by 2 bases, with 27 bases between the two germline ends. This CDR3 is CASLRGGTLATANTGELFF. The CDR3 nucleotides read TGTGCCAGCCTACGTGGTGGGACCCTAGCGACAGCTAACACCGGGGAGCTGTTTTTT.

The chain couples TRBV4-2 to TRBJ2-1; 9 bases fit TRBD2. The germline gives CDR1 LGHNA, CDR2 YNFKEQ. J gave up 6 bases and V 2 bases, and 11 bases lay outside the gene matches. This CDR3 contains 17 residues. Written as DNA, the CDR3 is TGTGCCAGCAGCCAACTTAGCGGGAGAGGGCGAAGCAATGAGCAGTTCTTC. Amino acids: CASSQLSGRGRSNEQFF.

The V gene is TRBV28, the J gene TRBJ2-7; the D gene is possibly TRBD1 (5 bases). Trimming pared 3 bases from V and 11 bases from J, leaving 23 bases between. CDR1 MDHEN and CDR2 SYDVKM come from the germline V gene. The CDR3 spans 15 residues. CDR3 nucleotides: TGTGCCAGCAGTTTGTTTGATTCAGGGCCCCTGCAGGAGTACTTC. It encodes CASSLFDSGPLQEYF.

The CDR3 coding sequence is TGTGCCAGCAGCTTAGGGAAGAACAGGGAAGGAGAGACCCAGTACTTC. Protein: CASSLGKNREGETQYF. The chain uses TRBV11-3 and TRBJ2-5; D is perhaps TRBD1 (6 bases). CDR1 and CDR2 from the germline V gene are SGHNT and YENEEA. This CDR3 is 16 amino acids long. V lost 1 base, J lost 4 bases, and 16 bases lay in between.

The chain links TRBV7-9 to TRBJ2-3, with 11 bases lining up with TRBD2. The ends lost 3 bases at V and 0 bases at J; junction bases unmatched: 2. The CDR3 loop spans 16 amino acids. The germline V gene has CDR1 SEHNR and CDR2 FQNEAQ (reference sequence). The CDR3 protein is CASSFGLAGSTDTQYF. CDR3 bases: TGTGCCAGCAGCTTCGGACTAGCGGGTAGCACAGATACGCAGTATTTT.

This chain links TRBV6-1 with TRBJ2-3; unclear D gene. V was cut by 3 bases and J by 5 bases, with 6 bases left in between. This CDR3 is built from 12 residues. Germline-derived CDR1 and CDR2 are MNHNS and SASEGT. CDR3 sequence: CASSDPGDTQYF. The CDR3 DNA is TGTGCCAGCAGTGACCCCGGAGATACGCAGTATTTT.

The V gene is TRBV28, the J gene TRBJ2-7; D is unclear. Trimming removed 4 bases at V and 9 bases at J, with 16 bases between. CDR1 and CDR2 (germline): MDHEN, SYDVKM. This CDR3 region has 13 residues. The CDR3: CASSSPLFVGQYF. Written as DNA, the CDR3 is TGTGCCAGCAGTTCGCCCCTCTTCGTGGGGCAGTACTTC. The entire variable domain, with the rest obtained from reference TRBV28 and TRBJ2-7, is as follows: DVKVTQSSRYLVKRTGEKVFLECVQDMDHENMFWYRQDPGLGLRLIYFSYDVKMKEKGDIPEGYSVSREKKERFSLILESASTNQTSMYLCASSSPLFVGQYFGPGTRLTVT.

The chain recombines TRBV4-3 with TRBJ2-1, with 14 bases identical to TRBD2. The CDR3 runs 17 residues. Germline V gene sequence: CDR1 LGHNA, CDR2 YSLEER. V gave up 3 bases and J gave up 5 bases; unmatched junction bases: 6. The CDR3: CASSQWTSGRTNNEQFF. The CDR3 region has the DNA TGCGCCAGCAGCCAGTGGACTAGCGGGAGGACGAACAATGAGCAGTTCTTC.

The chain uses TRBV7-9 and TRBJ2-2; 10 bases match TRBD2. Unmatched junction bases numbered 11, after V lost 5 bases and J lost 5 bases. Looked up from germline, CDR1 is SEHNR and CDR2 is FQNEAQ (reference sequence). The CDR3 spans 17 residues. The CDR3 DNA is TGTGCCAGCAGCCCCGTGCTAGCGGGAGTGAGGACCGGGGAGCTGTTTTTT. It is translated as CASSPVLAGVRTGELFF.

The V gene is TRBV28, the J gene TRBJ2-3; TRBD2 aligns across 11 bases. Germline V lookup: CDR1 MDHEN, CDR2 SYDVKM. This CDR3 region has 16 residues. Trimming cost V 3 bases and J 2 bases; bases outside gene matches: 4. The CDR3 loop is CASSFPTSGNTDTQYF. The CDR3 bases are TGTGCCAGCAGTTTCCCGACTAGCGGGAACACAGATACGCAGTATTTT.

The chain has TRBV5-1 and TRBJ2-1, with 9 bases aligning to TRBD1. CDR3 length equals 15 residues. V lost 0 bases, J lost 8 bases, and 6 bases stayed unmatched. The germline V gene encodes CDR1 SGHRS and CDR2 YFSETQ. The CDR3 DNA sequence: TGCGCCAGCAGCTTGGACATCCGGGACAGGGATGAGCAGTTCTTC. Its translation is CASSLDIRDRDEQFF. Looking up the rest from reference TRBV5-1 and TRBJ2-1 gives the full variable domain: KAGVTQTPRYLIKTRGQQVTLSCSPISGHRSVSWYQQTPGQGLQFLFEYFSETQRNKGNFPGRFSGRQFSNSRSEMNVSTLELGDSALYLCASSLDIRDRDEQFFGPGTRLTVL.

DNA for the CDR3: TGCGCCAGCAGCCCTGGACAGGTCATCGAGCAGTACTTC. Protein product: CASSPGQVIEQYF. The chain carries TRBV5-1 and TRBJ2-7; 7 nucleotides match TRBD1. Germline loops: CDR1 SGHRS, CDR2 YFSETQ. CDR3 size: 13 residues. J was trimmed by 6 bases and V by 4 bases; bases with no gene match: 7. Full variable domain (missing parts from reference TRBV5-1 and TRBJ2-7): KAGVTQTPRYLIKTRGQQVTLSCSPISGHRSVSWYQQTPGQGLQFLFEYFSETQRNKGNFPGRFSGRQFSNSRSEMNVSTLELGDSALYLCASSPGQVIEQYFGPGTRLTVT.

A remark on this clone: The sample has other DNA sequences that encode this CDR3 too. The V call is TRBV6-5, the J call TRBJ1-4; TRBD1 is a possible D gene (5 bases). In germline, CDR1 is MNHEY, CDR2 SVGAGI. Trimming shortened V by 2 bases and J by 8 bases, and 15 bases separated the two germline ends. The length of the CDR3 is 15 residues. CDR3 loop: CASSYRGLRREKLFF. The CDR3 DNA reads TGTGCCAGCAGTTACCGGGGACTCCGGCGGGAAAAACTGTTTTTT.

The J gene is TRBJ2-2, the V gene TRBV27; 16 bases agree with TRBD2. V lost 5 bases and J lost 7; bases outside the gene matches: 10. The CDR3 extends over 18 amino acids. Per germline, CDR1 MNHEY and CDR2 SMNVEV (reference sequence). The CDR3 reads CASSPSGLAGGPGGELFF. DNA of the CDR3: TGTGCCAGCAGTCCGTCGGGACTAGCGGGAGGGCCCGGCGGGGAGCTGTTTTTT.

This chain connects TRBV1 to TRBJ1-2. TRBV1 is tagged as a pseudogene. The CDR3 runs to 15 residues. CDR3 nucleotides: TGCACCAGCAGCCAAGTGCCCAGAGCTAACTATGGCTACACCTTC. This codes for CTSSQVPRANYGYTF.

The CDR3: CSVDRTSGRGGELFF. The CDR3 DNA is TGCAGCGTTGATAGGACTAGCGGGAGGGGAGGGGAGCTGTTTTTT. This sequence joins TRBV29-1 and TRBJ2-2, with 15 bases fitting TRBD2. This CDR3 is built from 15 residues. V was clipped by 3 bases and J by 8 bases; unmatched bases: 4. CDR1 is SQVTM and CDR2 is ANQGSEA in the germline V gene.

The V and J genes are TRBV11-1 and TRBJ2-2; weak D call: TRBD2 (5 bases). The length of the CDR3 is 14 residues. Trimming took off 1 base at V and 3 bases at J, with 6 bases between the two ends. CDR1 SGHAT and CDR2 FQDESV come from the germline V gene (reference sequence). In DNA form, the CDR3 reads TGTGCCAGCAGCTTAGGCGGGTACACCGGGGAGCTGTTTTTT. This sequence encodes CASSLGGYTGELFF.

The chain is built from TRBV10-3 and TRBJ1-6; D is undetermined. Germline CDR1 and CDR2: ENHRY and SYGVKD. The CDR3 has 13 amino acids. The V and J ends lost 9 bases and 10 bases respectively, with 16 bases between them. The CDR3 DNA is TGTGCCATGGGTGTAGGAGCTGGATCACCCCTCCACTTT. It yields the protein CAMGVGAGSPLHF.

The rearrangement joins TRBV19 to TRBJ2-7; possible D gene TRBD1, 5 bases. The V gene lost 1 base and the J gene lost 2 bases, with 9 bases spanning the gap. The CDR3 has 14 amino acids. CDR1 is LNHDA and CDR2 is SQIVND in the germline V gene (reference sequence). CDR3 region: CASSIGGATYEQYF. DNA of the CDR3: TGTGCCAGTAGTATAGGTGGGGCCACCTACGAGCAGTACTTC.

The V gene is TRBV28, the J gene TRBJ2-7, with TRBD1 matching 8 bases. Germline CDR1 MDHEN, CDR2 SYDVKM. With V trimmed by 6 bases and J by 4 bases, 5 bases remained unmatched. The CDR3 has 13 amino acids. In DNA form, the CDR3 reads TGTGCCAGCAGCGTAGGACAGGGATACGAGCAGTACTTC. Translated, it gives CASSVGQGYEQYF.

The J gene is TRBJ2-7, the V gene TRBV7-2, with D possibly TRBD2 on 5 matching bases. The CDR3 loop spans 15 amino acids. Germline lookup yields CDR1 SGHTA and CDR2 FQGNSA. Trimming took off 3 bases at V and 3 bases at J, with 15 bases between the two ends. The CDR3 DNA reads as TGTGCCAGCAGCTTGTACGAGAAACTAGACTACGAGCAGTACTTC. Residues: CASSLYEKLDYEQYF.